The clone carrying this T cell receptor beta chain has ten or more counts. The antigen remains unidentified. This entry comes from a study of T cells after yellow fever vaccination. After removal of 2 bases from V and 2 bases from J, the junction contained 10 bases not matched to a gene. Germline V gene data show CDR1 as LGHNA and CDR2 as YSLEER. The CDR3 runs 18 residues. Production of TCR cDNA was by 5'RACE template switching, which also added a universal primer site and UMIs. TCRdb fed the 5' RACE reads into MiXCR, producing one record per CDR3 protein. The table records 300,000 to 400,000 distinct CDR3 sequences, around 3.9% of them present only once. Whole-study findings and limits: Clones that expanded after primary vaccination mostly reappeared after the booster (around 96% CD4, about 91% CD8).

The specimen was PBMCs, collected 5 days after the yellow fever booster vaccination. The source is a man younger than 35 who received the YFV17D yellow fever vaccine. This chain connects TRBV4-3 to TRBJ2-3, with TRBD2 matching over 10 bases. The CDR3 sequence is CASSQRGLAGAPTDTQYF. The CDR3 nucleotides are TGCGCCAGCAGCCAACGGGGTCTAGCGGGGGCCCCCACAGATACGCAGTATTTT.